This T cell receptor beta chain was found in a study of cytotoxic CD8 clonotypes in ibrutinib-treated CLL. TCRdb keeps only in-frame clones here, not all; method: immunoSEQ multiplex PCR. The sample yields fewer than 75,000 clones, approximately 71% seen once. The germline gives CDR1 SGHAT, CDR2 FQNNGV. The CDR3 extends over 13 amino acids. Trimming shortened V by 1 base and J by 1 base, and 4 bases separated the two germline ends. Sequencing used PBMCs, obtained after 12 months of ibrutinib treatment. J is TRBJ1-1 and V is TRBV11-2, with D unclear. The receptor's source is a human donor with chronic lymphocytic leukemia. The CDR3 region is CASSLGRNTEAFF. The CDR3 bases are TGTGCCAGCAGCTTAGGTAGGAACACTGAAGCTTTCTTT.